The T cell receptor (beta chain) described here comes from a study of cytomegalovirus exposure and HLA in healthy donors. Study outcomes and limitations: In a later analysis, parvovirus B19, influenza, CMV and Epstein-Barr virus appeared linked to several top co-occurrence clusters. Near-uniform donor sequencing depth was presumed by presence/absence analyses. According to an earlier analysis, most TCR beta V segments yielded productive rearrangements about 90% or about 30% of the time.

A word on this clone: Its antigen is not identified.

The PCR was carried out with 60 Vbeta primers and 13 Jbeta primers. Generated by immunoSEQ multiplex PCR, the TCRdb table keeps only in-frame clones and is missing some. The sample lists 150,000 to 200,000 clones, about 90% occurring once. Sequencing was performed on PBMCs. The source of this sequence is a girl less than two years old in good health and CMV-seronegative.

The CDR3 region is CATNVQGNTEAFF. CDR3 DNA: TGTGCCACCAACGTACAGGGCAATACTGAAGCTTTCTTT. The J gene is TRBJ1-1, the V gene TRBV6-1; maybe TRBD1 (6 bases). Trimming took 10 bases from V and 5 from J, leaving 17 bases between them. Germline V gene data show CDR1 as MNHNS and CDR2 as SASEGT. This CDR3 spans 13 amino acids.